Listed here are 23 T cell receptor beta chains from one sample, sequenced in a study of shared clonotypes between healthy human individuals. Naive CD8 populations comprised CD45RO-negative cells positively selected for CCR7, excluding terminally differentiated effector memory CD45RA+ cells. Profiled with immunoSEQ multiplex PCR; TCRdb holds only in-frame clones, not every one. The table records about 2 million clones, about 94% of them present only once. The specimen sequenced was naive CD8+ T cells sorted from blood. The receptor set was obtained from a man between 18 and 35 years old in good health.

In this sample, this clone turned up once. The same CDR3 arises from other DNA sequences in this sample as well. CDR3 in amino acids: CASSVGLNEQFF. DNA of the CDR3: TGTGCCAGCAGCGTAGGCCTGAATGAGCAGTTCTTC. The chain recombines TRBV9 with TRBJ2-1; no firm D call. The CDR3 consists of 12 residues. The V gene's germline CDR1 is SGDLS and CDR2 YYNGEE. Trimming pared 0 bases from V and 7 bases from J, leaving 5 bases between. The whole variable domain, filled in from reference TRBV9 and TRBJ2-1, reads DSGVTQTPKHLITATGQRVTLRCSPRSGDLSVYWYQQSLDQGLQFLIQYYNGEERAKGNILERFSAQQFPDLHSELNLSSLELGDSALYFCASSVGLNEQFFGPGTRLTVL.

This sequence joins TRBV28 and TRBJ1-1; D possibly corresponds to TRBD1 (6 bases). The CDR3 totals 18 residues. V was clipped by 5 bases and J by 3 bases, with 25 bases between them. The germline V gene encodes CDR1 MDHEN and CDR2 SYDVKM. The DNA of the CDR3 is TGTGCCAGCAGTCTTCAGGGCGGCGGGGGCGGTGGGTACACTGAAGCTTTCTTT. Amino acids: CASSLQGGGGGGYTEAFF.

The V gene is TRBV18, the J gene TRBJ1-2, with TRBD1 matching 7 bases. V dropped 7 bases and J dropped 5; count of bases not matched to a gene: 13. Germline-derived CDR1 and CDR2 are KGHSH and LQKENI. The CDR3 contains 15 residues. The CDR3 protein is CASFTDLRGSYGYTF. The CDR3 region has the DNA TGTGCCAGCTTCACCGACCTCAGGGGGTCTTATGGCTACACCTTC. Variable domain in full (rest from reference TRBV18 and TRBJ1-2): NAGVMQNPRHLVRRRGQEARLRCSPMKGHSHVYWYRQLPEEGLKFMVYLQKENIIDESGMPKERFSAEFPKEGPSILRIQQVVRGDSAAYFCASFTDLRGSYGYTFGSGTRLTVV.

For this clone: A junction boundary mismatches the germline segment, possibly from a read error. CDR3 residues: CASSLFPNGGTLPF. The CDR3 DNA is TGTGCCAGCAGCTTATTCCCTAACGGGGGCACCCTTCCCTTT. The J gene is TRBJ1-1, the V gene TRBV5-6, with D perhaps TRBD1 (6 bases). The germline gives CDR1 SGHDT, CDR2 YYEEEE. This CDR3 spans 14 amino acids.

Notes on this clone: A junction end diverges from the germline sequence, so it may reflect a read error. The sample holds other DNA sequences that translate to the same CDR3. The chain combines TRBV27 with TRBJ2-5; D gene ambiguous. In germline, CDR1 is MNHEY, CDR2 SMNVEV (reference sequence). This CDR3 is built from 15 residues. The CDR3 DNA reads TGCGCCAGCAGTTTAGATGAGTCACGACAAGAGACCCAGTACTTC. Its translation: CASSLDESRQETQYF.

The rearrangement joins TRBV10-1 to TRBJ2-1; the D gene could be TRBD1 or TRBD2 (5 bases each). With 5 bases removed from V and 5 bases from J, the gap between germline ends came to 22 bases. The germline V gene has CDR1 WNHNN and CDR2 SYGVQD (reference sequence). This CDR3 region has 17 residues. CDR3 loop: CASSQLIQGEQHNEQFF. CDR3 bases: TGCGCCAGCAGTCAACTCATCCAAGGGGAGCAGCACAATGAGCAGTTCTTC.

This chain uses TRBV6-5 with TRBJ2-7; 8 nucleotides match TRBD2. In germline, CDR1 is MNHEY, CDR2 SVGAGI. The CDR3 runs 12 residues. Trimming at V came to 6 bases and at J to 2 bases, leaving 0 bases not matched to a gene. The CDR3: CASRGLAYEQYF. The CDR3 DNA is TGTGCCAGCAGGGGACTAGCCTACGAGCAGTACTTC.

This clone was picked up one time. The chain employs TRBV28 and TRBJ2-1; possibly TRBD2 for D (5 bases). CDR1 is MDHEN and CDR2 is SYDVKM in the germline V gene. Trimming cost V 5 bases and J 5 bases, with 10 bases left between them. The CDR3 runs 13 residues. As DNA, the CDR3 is TGTGCCAGCAGTGAACTAGGACACAATGAGCAGTTCTTC. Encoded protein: CASSELGHNEQFF.

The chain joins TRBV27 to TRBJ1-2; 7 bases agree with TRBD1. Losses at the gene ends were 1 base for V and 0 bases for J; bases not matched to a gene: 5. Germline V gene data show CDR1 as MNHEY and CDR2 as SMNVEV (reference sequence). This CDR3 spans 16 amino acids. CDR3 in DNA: TGTGCCAGCAGTTTATACAGGGGCGAATCTAACTATGGCTACACCTTC. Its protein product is CASSLYRGESNYGYTF.

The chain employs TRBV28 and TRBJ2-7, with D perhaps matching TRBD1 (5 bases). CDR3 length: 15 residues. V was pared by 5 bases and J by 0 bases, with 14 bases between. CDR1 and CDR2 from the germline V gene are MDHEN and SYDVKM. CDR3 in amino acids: CASSASGSGSYEQYF. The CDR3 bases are TGTGCCAGCAGTGCCTCAGGGTCTGGCTCCTACGAGCAGTACTTC.

CDR3 in amino acids: CASSFTGDGYTF. The CDR3 nucleotides are TGTGCCAGTAGTTTTACAGGGGATGGCTACACCTTC. The rearrangement uses TRBV19 and TRBJ1-2; 7 bases line up with TRBD1. The CDR3 has 12 amino acids. V gave up 5 bases and J gave up 6 bases; unmatched junction bases: 3. Germline CDR1 LNHDA, CDR2 SQIVND (reference sequence).

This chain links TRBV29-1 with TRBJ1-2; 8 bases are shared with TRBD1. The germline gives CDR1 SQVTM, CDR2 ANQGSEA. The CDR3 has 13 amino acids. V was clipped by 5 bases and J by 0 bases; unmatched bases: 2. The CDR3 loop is CSVQDRANYGYTF. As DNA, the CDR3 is TGCAGCGTTCAGGACAGGGCTAACTATGGCTACACCTTC.

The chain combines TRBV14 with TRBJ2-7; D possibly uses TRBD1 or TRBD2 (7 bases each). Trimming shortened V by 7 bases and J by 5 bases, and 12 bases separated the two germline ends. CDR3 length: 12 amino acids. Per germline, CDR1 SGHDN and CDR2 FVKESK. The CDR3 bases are TGTGCCAGCACCCAGGGGGGGAACGAGCAGTACTTC. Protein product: CASTQGGNEQYF.

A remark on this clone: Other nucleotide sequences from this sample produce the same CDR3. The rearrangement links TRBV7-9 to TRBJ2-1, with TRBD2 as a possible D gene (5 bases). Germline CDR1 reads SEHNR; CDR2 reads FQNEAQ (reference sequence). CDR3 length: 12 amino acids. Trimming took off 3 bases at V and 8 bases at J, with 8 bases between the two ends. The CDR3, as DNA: TGTGCCAGCAGCTTGAGCGGCTATGAGCAGTTCTTC. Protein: CASSLSGYEQFF.

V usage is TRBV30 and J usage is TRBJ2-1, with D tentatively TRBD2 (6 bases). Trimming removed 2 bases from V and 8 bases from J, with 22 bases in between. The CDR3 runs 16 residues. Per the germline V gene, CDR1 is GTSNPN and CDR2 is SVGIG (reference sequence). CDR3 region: CAWSSLPGLSPHEQFF. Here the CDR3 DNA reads TGTGCCTGGAGTTCCCTACCGGGACTCTCCCCCCATGAGCAGTTCTTC.

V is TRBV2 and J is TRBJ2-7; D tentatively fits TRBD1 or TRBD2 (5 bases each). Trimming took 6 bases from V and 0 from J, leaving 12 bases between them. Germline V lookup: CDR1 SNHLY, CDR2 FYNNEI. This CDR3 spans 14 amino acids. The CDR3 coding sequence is TGTGCCAGCAGGGCCGGGACCGGCTCCTACGAGCAGTACTTC. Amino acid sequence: CASRAGTGSYEQYF.

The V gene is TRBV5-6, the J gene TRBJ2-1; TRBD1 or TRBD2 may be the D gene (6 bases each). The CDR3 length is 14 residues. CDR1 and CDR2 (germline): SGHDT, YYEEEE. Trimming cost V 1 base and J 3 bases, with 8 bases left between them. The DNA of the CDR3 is TGTGCCAGCAGCTTGAGGGGGGTCTACAATGAGCAGTTCTTC. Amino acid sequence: CASSLRGVYNEQFF.

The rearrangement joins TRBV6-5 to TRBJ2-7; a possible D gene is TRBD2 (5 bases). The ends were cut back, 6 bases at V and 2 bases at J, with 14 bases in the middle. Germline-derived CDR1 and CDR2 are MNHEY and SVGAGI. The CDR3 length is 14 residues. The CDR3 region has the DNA TGTGCCAGCAGCAGCGGCTTGGGGACCTACGAGCAGTACTTC. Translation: CASSSGLGTYEQYF.

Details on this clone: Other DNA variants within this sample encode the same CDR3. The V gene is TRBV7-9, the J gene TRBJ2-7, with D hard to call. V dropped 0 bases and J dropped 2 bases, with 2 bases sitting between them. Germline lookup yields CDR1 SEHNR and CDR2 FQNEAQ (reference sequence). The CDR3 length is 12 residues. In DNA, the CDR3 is TGTGCCAGCAGCTTAGCGACCTACGAGCAGTACTTC. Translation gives CASSLATYEQYF.

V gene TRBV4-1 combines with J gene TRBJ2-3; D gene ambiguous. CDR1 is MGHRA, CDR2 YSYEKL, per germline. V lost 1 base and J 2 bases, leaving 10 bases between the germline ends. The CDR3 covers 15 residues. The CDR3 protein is CASSQVFRFTDTQYF. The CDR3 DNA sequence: TGCGCCAGCAGCCAAGTTTTCCGATTCACAGATACGCAGTATTTT.

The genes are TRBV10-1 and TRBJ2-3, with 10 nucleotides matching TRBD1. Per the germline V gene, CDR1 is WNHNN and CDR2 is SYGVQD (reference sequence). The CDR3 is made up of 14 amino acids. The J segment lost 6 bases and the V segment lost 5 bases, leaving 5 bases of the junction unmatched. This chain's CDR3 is CASSLGTGDDTQYF. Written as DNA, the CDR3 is TGCGCCAGCAGTCTAGGGACAGGGGACGATACGCAGTATTTT.

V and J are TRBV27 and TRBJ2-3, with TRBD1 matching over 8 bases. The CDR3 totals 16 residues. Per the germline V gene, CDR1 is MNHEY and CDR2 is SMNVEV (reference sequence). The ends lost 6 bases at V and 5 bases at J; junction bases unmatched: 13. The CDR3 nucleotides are TGTGCCAGCAGACCCCAGGGGGCAGACCTGGAAGATACGCAGTATTTT. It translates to CASRPQGADLEDTQYF.

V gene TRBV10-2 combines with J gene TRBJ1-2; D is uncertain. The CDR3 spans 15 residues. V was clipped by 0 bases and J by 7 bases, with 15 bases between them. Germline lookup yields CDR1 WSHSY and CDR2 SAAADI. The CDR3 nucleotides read TGCGCCAGCAGTGAGTCGATGGTAACTGGGGTTGGCTACACCTTC. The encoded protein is CASSESMVTGVGYTF.